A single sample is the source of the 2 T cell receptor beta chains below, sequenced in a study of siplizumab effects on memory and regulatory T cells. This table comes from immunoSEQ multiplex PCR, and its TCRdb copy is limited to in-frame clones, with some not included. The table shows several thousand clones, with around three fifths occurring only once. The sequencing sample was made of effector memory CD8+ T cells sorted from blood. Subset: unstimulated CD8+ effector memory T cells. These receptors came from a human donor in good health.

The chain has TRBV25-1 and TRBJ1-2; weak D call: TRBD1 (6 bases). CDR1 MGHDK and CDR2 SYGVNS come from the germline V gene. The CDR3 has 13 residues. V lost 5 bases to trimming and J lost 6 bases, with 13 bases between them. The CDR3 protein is CASSLQGGNGYTF. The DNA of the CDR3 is TGTGCCAGCAGTCTACAGGGCGGCAATGGCTACACCTTC.

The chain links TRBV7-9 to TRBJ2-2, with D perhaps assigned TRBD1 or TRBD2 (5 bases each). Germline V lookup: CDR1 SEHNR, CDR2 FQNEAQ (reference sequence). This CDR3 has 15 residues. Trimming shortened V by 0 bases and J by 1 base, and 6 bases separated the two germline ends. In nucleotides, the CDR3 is TGTGCCAGCAGCTTAGCGGGGGAGAACACCGGGGAGCTGTTTTTT. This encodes CASSLAGENTGELFF.